This TCR beta chain emerged from a study of regulatory T cells. All CD3G-deficient patients showed autoimmunity, more severe in two. Patients, 2 to 39 years old, had expanded memory T-cell proportions. CD4+ T cells were divided by sorting: CD25-high CD127-low Tregs, CD25-low CD127-high conventional cells. The primer mix had 52 TRBV and 13 TRBJ primers. TCRdb keeps only in-frame clones here, not all; method: immunoSEQ multiplex PCR. The table shows about 32,000 clones, with around nine tenths occurring only once. A remark on this clone: Its antigen is unidentified.

The V and J ends lost 4 bases and 1 base, in that order; junction bases with no gene match: 2. CDR3 size: 15 residues. Germline CDR1 is SGHNT and CDR2 is YENEEA. Whole-study results and caveats: Patient repertoires had restricted TRB V-J pairs and skewed V and J usage, most in Tregs. In CD3G-deficient patients, conventional CD4+ T cells were enriched for hydrophobic CDR3 residues at positions 6 and 7.

V is TRBV11-3 and J is TRBJ2-3; TRBD2 aligns across 10 bases. This sequence originates from a person aged 18-29 years with CD3G deficiency. The sample consisted of conventional CD4+ T cells sorted from blood. The CDR3, as DNA: TGTGCCAGCAGCTCCGGACTAGCGGGCACAGATACGCAGTATTTT. Amino acid sequence: CASSSGLAGTDTQYF.